Below, 4 T cell receptor beta chains from the same sample are listed, as sequenced in a study of cytomegalovirus exposure and HLA in healthy donors. The PCR employed 60 Vbeta primers together with 13 Jbeta primers. Some clones are missing from TCRdb's copy, which holds only in-frame ones; the method was immunoSEQ multiplex PCR. The sample carries 100,000 to 150,000 clones, about four fifths recorded once. Specimen: PBMCs. The source is a man between 18 and 35 years old in good health and CMV-seronegative.

This clone was counted once. This chain uses TRBV7-2 with TRBJ1-1, with D tentatively TRBD1 (6 bases). Trimming took off 5 bases at V and 9 bases at J, with 25 bases between the two ends. Per germline, CDR1 SGHTA and CDR2 FQGNSA. This CDR3 spans 16 amino acids. The CDR3 DNA follows: TGTGCCAGCAGCCAACCTTCCGGGACACTGGACCAAAAAGCTTTCTTT. Translated, it gives CASSQPSGTLDQKAFF. Drawing the rest from reference TRBV7-2 and TRBJ1-1, the complete variable domain is GAGVSQSPSNKVTEKGKDVELRCDPISGHTALYWYRQSLGQGLEFLIYFQGNSAPDKSGLPSDRFSAERTGGSVSTLTIQRTQQEDSAVYLCASSQPSGTLDQKAFFGQGTRLTVV.

The chain recombines TRBV7-3 with TRBJ2-1; 8 bases map to TRBD2. The CDR3 length is 16 residues. CDR1 and CDR2 (germline): SGHTA, FQGTGA. V gave up 5 bases and J gave up 7 bases; unmatched junction bases: 13. The chain's CDR3 is CASSPGRGQRENEQFF. Written as DNA, the CDR3 is TGTGCCAGCAGCCCCGGAAGAGGGCAGCGGGAGAATGAGCAGTTCTTC.

The CDR3 loop is CASSSLDSNYGYTF. In nucleotides, the CDR3 is TGTGCCAGCAGCTCCCTAGACAGCAACTATGGCTACACCTTC. The chain carries TRBV5-4 and TRBJ1-2; tentative D call: TRBD1 (5 bases). V gave up 3 bases and J gave up 2 bases, with 11 bases separating them. Per the germline V gene, CDR1 is SGHNT and CDR2 is YYREEE (reference sequence). The CDR3 is 14 amino acids. Drawing the rest from reference TRBV5-4 and TRBJ1-2, the complete variable domain is ETGVTQSPTHLIKTRGQQVTLRCSSQSGHNTVSWYQQALGQGPQFIFQYYREEENGRGNFPPRFSGLQFPNYSSELNVNALELDDSALYLCASSSLDSNYGYTFGSGTRLTVV.

The chain combines TRBV9 with TRBJ1-1, with a weak D call TRBD1 (5 bases). This CDR3 comprises 14 residues. Germline-derived CDR1 and CDR2 are SGDLS and YYNGEE. Trimming shortened V by 2 bases and J by 1 base, and 9 bases separated the two germline ends. CDR3 in DNA: TGTGCCAGCAGCGTGACAGACGCGAACACTGAAGCTTTCTTT. Protein product: CASSVTDANTEAFF.